This TCR beta chain is drawn from a study of CD8 T cells in ankylosing spondylitis. Points from the study as a whole: In ankylosing spondylitis blood, a motif of roughly 8 highly homologous TCR beta variants appeared characteristic. Significant enrichment of disease-linked clones was reported in matched ankylosing spondylitis synovial fluid. Earlier reports found some motif variants in synovial fluid and blood in reactive arthritis. Clones linked to the disease showed a CD8+ phenotype. They occurred at relatively low frequencies in peripheral blood.

On this clonotype itself: Its antigen is undetermined.

By quantitative 5'-RACE with molecular barcodes, the TCR beta libraries were made. Each CDR3 protein is one row after TCRdb ran MiXCR on the 5' RACE reads. The sample contains 350,000 to 550,000 distinct CDR3 sequences, 25% to 30% of which appear only once. With 6 bases clipped from V and 2 bases from J, the junction kept 9 bases outside the gene matches. CDR3 length: 16 amino acids. CDR1 and CDR2 from the germline V gene are DFQATT and SNEGSKA (reference sequence). This chain uses TRBV20-1 with TRBJ2-1; 11 bases map to TRBD2. Sequencing used blood, either unsorted or a sorted T cell fraction (not recorded which). The sequence came from a male donor with ankylosing spondylitis. CDR3 in DNA: TGCAGTGCCGGGACTAGCGGACCGGCCACCTACAATGAGCAGTTCTTC. Amino acids: CSAGTSGPATYNEQFF.